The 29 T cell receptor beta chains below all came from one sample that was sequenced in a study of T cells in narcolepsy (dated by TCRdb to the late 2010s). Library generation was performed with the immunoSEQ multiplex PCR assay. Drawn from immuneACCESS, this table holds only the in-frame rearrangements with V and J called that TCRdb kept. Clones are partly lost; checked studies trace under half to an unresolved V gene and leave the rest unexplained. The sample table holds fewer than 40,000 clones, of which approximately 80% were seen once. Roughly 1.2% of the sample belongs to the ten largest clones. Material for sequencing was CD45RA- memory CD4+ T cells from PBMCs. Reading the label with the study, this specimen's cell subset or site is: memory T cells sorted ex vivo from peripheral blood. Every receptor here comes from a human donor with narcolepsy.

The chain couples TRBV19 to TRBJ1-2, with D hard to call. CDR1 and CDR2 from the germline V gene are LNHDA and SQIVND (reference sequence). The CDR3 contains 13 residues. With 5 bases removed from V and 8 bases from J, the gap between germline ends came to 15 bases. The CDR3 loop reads CASSQRSGGGYTF. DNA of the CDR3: TGTGCCAGTAGTCAAAGGTCGGGTGGCGGCTACACCTTC.

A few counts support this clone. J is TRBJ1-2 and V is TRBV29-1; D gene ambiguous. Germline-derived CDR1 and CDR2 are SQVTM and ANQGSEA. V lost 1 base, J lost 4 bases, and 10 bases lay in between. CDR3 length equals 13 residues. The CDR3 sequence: CSVEVRLGYGYTF. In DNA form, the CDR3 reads TGCAGCGTTGAAGTTCGGCTGGGCTATGGCTACACCTTC.

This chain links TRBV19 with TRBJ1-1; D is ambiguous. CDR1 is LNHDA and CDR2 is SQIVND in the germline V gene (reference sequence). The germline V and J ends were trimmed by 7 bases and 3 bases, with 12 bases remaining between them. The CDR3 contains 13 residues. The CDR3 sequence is CASMGSKYTEAFF. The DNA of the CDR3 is TGTGCCAGTATGGGGTCAAAGTACACTGAAGCTTTCTTT. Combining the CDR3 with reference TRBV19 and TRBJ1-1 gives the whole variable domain DGGITQSPKYLFRKEGQNVTLSCEQNLNHDAMYWYRQDPGQGLRLIYYSQIVNDFQKGDIAEGYSVSREKKESFPLTVTSAQKNPTAFYLCASMGSKYTEAFFGQGTRLTVV.

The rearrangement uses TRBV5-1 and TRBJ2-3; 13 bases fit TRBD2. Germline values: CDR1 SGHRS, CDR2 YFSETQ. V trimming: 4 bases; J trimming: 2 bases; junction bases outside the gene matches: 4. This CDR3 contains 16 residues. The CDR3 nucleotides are TGCGCCAGCAGCGCGGGGACTAGCGGGGACACAGATACGCAGTATTTT. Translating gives CASSAGTSGDTDTQYF.

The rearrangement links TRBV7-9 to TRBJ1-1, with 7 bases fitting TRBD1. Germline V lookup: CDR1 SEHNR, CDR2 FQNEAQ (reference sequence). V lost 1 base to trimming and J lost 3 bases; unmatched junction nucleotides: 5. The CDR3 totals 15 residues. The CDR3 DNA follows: TGTGCCAGCAGCTTAGATATTACAGGGGACACTGAAGCTTTCTTT. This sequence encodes CASSLDITGDTEAFF.

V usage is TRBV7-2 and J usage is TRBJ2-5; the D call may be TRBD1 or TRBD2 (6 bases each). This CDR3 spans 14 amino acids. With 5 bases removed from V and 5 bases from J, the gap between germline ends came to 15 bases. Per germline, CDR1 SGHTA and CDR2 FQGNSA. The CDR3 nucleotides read TGTGCCAGCAGCATAAAACGAGGGGGGGAGACCCAGTACTTC. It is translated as CASSIKRGGETQYF.

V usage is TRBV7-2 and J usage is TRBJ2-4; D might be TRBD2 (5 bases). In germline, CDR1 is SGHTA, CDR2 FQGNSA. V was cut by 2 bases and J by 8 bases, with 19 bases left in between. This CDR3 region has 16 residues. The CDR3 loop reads CASSLRSGGEEDIQYF. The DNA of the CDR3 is TGTGCCAGCAGCTTACGGTCGGGCGGCGAGGAGGACATTCAGTACTTC.

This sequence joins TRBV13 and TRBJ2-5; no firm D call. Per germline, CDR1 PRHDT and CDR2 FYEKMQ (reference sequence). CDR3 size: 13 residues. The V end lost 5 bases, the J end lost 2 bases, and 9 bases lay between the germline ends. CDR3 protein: CASSGWGQETQYF. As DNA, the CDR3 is TGTGCCAGCAGCGGATGGGGACAAGAGACCCAGTACTTC.

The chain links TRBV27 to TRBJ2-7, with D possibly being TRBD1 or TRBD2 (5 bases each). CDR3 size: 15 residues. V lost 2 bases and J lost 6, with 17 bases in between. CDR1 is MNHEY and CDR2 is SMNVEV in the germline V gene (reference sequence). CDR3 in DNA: TGTGCCAGCAGTTTACAGCTTCGGGGACCGCTCGAGCAGTACTTC. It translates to CASSLQLRGPLEQYF.

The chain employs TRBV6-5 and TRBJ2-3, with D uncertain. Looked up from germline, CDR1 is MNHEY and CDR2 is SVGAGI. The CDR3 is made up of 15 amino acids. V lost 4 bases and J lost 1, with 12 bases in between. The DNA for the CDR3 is TGTGCCAGCAGTTTTGGTTGGGTCGGCACAGATACGCAGTATTTT. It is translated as CASSFGWVGTDTQYF.

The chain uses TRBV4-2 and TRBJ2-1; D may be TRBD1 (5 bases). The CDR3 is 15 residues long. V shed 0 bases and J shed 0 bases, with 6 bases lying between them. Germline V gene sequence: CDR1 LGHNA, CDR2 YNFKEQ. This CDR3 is CASSQDRASYNEQFF. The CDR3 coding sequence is TGTGCCAGCAGCCAAGACAGGGCCTCCTACAATGAGCAGTTCTTC.

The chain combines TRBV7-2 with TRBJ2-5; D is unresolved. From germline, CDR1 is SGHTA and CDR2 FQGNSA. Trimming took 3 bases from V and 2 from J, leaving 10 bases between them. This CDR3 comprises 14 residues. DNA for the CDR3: TGTGCCAGCAGCTTGTCCGGGCCGCAAGAGACCCAGTACTTC. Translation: CASSLSGPQETQYF. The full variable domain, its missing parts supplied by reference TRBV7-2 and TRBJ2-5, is GAGVSQSPSNKVTEKGKDVELRCDPISGHTALYWYRQSLGQGLEFLIYFQGNSAPDKSGLPSDRFSAERTGGSVSTLTIQRTQQEDSAVYLCASSLSGPQETQYFGPGTRLLVL.

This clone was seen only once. The CDR3 reads CASSFRVGGRGNTIYF. CDR3 sequence (DNA): TGTGCCAGCAGTTTTAGGGTTGGGGGGAGAGGAAACACCATATATTTT. The V gene is TRBV28, the J gene TRBJ1-3; TRBD1 might be the D (5 bases). Germline CDR1 MDHEN, CDR2 SYDVKM. V was clipped by 3 bases and J by 4 bases, with 16 bases between them. There are 16 residues in the CDR3.

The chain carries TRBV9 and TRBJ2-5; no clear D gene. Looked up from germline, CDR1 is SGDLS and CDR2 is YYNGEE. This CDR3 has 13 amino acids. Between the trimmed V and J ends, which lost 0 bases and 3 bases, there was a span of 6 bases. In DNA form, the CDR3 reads TGTGCCAGCAGCGTAGGCCTTAAAGAGACCCAGTACTTC. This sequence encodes CASSVGLKETQYF.

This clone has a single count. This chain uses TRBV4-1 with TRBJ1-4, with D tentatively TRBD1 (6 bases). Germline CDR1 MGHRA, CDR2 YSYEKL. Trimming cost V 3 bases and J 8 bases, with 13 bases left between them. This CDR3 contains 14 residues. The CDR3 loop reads CASSQFFGQEKLFF. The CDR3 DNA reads TGCGCCAGCAGCCAGTTCTTCGGACAGGAAAAACTGTTTTTT.

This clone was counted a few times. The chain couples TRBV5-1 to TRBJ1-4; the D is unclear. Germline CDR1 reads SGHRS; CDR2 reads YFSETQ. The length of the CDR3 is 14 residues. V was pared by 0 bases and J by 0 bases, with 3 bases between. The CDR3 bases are TGCGCCAGCAGCTTGGATCCAACTAATGAAAAACTGTTTTTT. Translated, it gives CASSLDPTNEKLFF. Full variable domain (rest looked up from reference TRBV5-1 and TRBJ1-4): KAGVTQTPRYLIKTRGQQVTLSCSPISGHRSVSWYQQTPGQGLQFLFEYFSETQRNKGNFPGRFSGRQFSNSRSEMNVSTLELGDSALYLCASSLDPTNEKLFFGSGTQLSVL.

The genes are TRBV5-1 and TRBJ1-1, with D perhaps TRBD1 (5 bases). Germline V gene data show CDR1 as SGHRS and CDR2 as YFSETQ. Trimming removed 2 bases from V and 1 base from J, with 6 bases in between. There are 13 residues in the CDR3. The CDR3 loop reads CASSFDRNTEAFF. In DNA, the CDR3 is TGCGCCAGCAGCTTCGACAGGAACACTGAAGCTTTCTTT.

CDR3 in amino acids: CASSFGGERYEQYF. The CDR3 coding sequence is TGTGCCAGCAGTTTCGGTGGCGAAAGATACGAGCAGTACTTC. This sequence joins TRBV27 and TRBJ2-7; D remains ambiguous. This CDR3 has 14 amino acids. Germline V lookup: CDR1 MNHEY, CDR2 SMNVEV (reference sequence). Trimming took 3 bases from V and 4 from J, leaving 13 bases between them.

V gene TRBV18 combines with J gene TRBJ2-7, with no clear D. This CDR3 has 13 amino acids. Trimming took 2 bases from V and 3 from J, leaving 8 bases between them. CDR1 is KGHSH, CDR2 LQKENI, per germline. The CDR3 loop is CASSPGQSYEQYV. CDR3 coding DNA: TGTGCCAGCTCACCAGGGCAAAGCTACGAGCAGTACGTC.

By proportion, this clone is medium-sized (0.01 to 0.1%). CDR3 sequence reads: CASSRRQGLNTEAFF. CDR3 nucleotides: TGTGCCAGCAGCCGAAGACAGGGCCTGAACACTGAAGCTTTCTTT. V usage is TRBV5-6 and J usage is TRBJ1-1, with 7 bases lining up with TRBD1. CDR1 SGHDT and CDR2 YYEEEE come from the germline V gene. This CDR3 is built from 15 residues. V lost 4 bases, J lost 0 bases, and 6 bases stayed unmatched.

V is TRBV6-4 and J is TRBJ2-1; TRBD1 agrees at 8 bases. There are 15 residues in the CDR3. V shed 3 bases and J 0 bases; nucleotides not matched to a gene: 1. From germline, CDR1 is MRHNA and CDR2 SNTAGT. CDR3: CASSETGGSYNEQFF. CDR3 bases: TGTGCCAGCAGTGAAACAGGGGGCTCCTACAATGAGCAGTTCTTC.

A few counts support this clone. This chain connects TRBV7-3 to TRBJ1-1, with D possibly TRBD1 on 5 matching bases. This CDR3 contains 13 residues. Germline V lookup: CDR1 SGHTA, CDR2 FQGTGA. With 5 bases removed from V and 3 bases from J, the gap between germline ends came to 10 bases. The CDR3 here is CASSRTKYTEAFF. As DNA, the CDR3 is TGTGCCAGCAGCCGGACAAAATACACTGAAGCTTTCTTT.

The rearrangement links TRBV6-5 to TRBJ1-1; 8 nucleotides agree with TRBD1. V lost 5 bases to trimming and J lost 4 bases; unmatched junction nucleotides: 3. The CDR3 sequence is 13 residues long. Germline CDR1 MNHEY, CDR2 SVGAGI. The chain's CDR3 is CASSRTGGTEAFF. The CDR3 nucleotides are TGTGCCAGCAGTCGTACAGGGGGCACTGAAGCTTTCTTT.

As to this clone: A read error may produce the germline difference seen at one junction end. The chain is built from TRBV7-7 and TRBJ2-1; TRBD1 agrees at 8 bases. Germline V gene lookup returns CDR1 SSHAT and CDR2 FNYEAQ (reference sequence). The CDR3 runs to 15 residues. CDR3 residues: CASSSTGESFNEQFF. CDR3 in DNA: TGTGCTAGCAGCTCGACAGGGGAATCATTCAATGAGCAGTTCTTC.

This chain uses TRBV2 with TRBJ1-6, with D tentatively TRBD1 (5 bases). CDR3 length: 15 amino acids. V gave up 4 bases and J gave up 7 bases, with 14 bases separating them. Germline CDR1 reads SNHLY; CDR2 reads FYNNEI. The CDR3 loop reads CASSAGRGRNSPLHF. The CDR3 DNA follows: TGTGCCAGCAGTGCAGGACGGGGCAGGAATTCACCCCTCCACTTT.

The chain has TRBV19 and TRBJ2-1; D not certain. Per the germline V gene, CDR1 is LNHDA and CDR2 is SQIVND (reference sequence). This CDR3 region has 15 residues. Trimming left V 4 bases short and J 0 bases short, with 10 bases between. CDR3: CASSTATSSYNEQFF. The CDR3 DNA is TGTGCCAGTAGTACTGCTACGAGCTCCTACAATGAGCAGTTCTTC.

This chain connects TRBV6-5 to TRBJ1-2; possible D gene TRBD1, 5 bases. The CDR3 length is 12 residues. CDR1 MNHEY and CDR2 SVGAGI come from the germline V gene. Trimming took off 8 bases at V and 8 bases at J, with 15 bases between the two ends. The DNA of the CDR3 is TGTGCCAGCGGTCTTCGGACATTCGGCTACACCTTC. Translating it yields CASGLRTFGYTF.

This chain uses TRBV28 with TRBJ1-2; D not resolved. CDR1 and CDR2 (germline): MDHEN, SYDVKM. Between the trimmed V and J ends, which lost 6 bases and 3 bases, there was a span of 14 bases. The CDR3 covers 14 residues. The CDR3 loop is CASRVGLSYYGYTF. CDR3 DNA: TGTGCCAGCAGGGTTGGACTTTCGTACTATGGCTACACCTTC.

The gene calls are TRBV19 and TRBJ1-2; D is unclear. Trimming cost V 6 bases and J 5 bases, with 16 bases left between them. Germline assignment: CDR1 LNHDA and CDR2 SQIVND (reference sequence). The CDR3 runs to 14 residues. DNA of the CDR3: TGTGCCAGTAGGGGAGACATTCTCGGGTATGGCTACACCTTC. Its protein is CASRGDILGYGYTF.